What follows are 15 T cell receptor beta chains derived from one specimen sequenced in a study of T-cell reconstitution after alpha-beta-depleted transplantation in children. Unique molecular identifiers were used to barcode this TCRbeta library. TCRdb passed the PCR reads through MiXCR, listing each CDR3 protein once. Among roughly 45,000 distinct CDR3 sequences, about a tenth were seen once, and the ten largest hold about 26%. Source: PBMCs, mostly from graft donor cells, taken 60 days after TCRalphabeta/CD19-depleted stem cell transplant. These receptor sequences come from a male patient aged 2-15 years who had a stem cell transplant for chronic granulomatous disease, so the T cells may come from the graft donor.

The sample holds many counts of this clonotype. CDR3 DNA: TGCAGTGCTAGCGGATTCTCCTACGAGCAGTACTTC. Residues: CSASGFSYEQYF. The chain has TRBV20-1 and TRBJ2-7; D gene ambiguous. Germline CDR1 reads DFQATT; CDR2 reads SNEGSKA (reference sequence). There are 12 residues in the CDR3. V lost 3 bases and J 0 bases, leaving 6 bases between the germline ends.

This clonotype was observed at least ten times. The rearrangement joins TRBV20-1 to TRBJ1-6; D gene uncertain. Trimming cost V 3 bases and J 10 bases, with 10 bases left between them. In germline, CDR1 is DFQATT, CDR2 SNEGSKA (reference sequence). The CDR3 length is 12 residues. CDR3 amino acids: CSARPPWSPLHF. CDR3 nucleotide sequence: TGCAGTGCTAGGCCACCCTGGTCACCCCTCCACTTT.

This clonotype was recorded at least ten times. This chain joins TRBV7-3 and TRBJ1-1; D gene ambiguous. CDR3 length equals 14 residues. The V end was cut by 1 base, the J end by 4 bases, with 10 bases between. Germline values: CDR1 SGHTA, CDR2 FQGTGA. The CDR3 DNA reads as TGTGCCAGCAGCTTAAGGCCCCCAGGCACTGAAGCTTTCTTT. Translating gives CASSLRPPGTEAFF.

At least ten counts were recorded for this clonotype. This rearrangement joins TRBV12-3 or TRBV12-4 to TRBJ2-2; unclear D gene. The CDR3 has 16 amino acids. The V gene lost 5 bases and the J gene lost 5 bases, with 18 bases spanning the gap. The CDR3 sequence is CASSPTAGGGTGELFF. The CDR3, as DNA: TGTGCCAGCAGTCCTACCGCAGGCGGTGGGACCGGGGAGCTGTTTTTT.

In its sample, this clonotype was seen many times. V and J are TRBV29-1 and TRBJ2-7, with 12 nucleotides matching TRBD2. CDR3 size: 16 residues. Germline V gene lookup returns CDR1 SQVTM and CDR2 ANQGSEA. Trimming at V came to 7 bases and at J to 3 bases, leaving 13 bases not matched to a gene. The CDR3 here is CSALNPRTSGNYEQYF. CDR3 DNA sequence: TGCAGCGCATTGAACCCGCGGACTAGCGGGAACTACGAGCAGTACTTC.

This clonotype was counted many times. The chain has TRBV20-1 and TRBJ2-2; no reliable D call. Trimming removed 3 bases from V and 0 bases from J, with 14 bases in between. This CDR3 region has 16 residues. Germline V gives CDR1 DFQATT, CDR2 SNEGSKA (reference sequence). The CDR3 DNA follows: TGCAGTGCTAGGTCCCCTCGCGGAGCGAACACCGGGGAGCTGTTTTTT. This translates into CSARSPRGANTGELFF.

This clonotype was counted only a few times. The chain joins TRBV12-3 or TRBV12-4 to TRBJ2-7, with D perhaps matching TRBD1 (5 bases). Trimming took 5 bases from V and 0 from J, leaving 8 bases between them. This CDR3 region has 13 residues. The CDR3 nucleotides are TGTGCCAGCAGTGAGACAGTCTCCTACGAGCAGTACTTC. Translating gives CASSETVSYEQYF.

This clonotype has ten or more counts. The chain employs TRBV11-2 and TRBJ2-1, with 16 bases that match TRBD2. Germline V lookup: CDR1 SGHAT, CDR2 FQNNGV. CDR3 length equals 17 residues. V was clipped by 5 bases and J by 8 bases; unmatched bases: 9. CDR3 protein: CASSLGLAGGPSDEQFF. CDR3 in DNA: TGTGCCAGCAGCCTGGGACTAGCGGGAGGGCCTTCTGATGAGCAGTTCTTC.

The sample holds a few counts of this clonotype. V and J are TRBV3-1 and TRBJ2-7, with D hard to call. This CDR3 region has 15 residues. With 3 bases removed from V and 3 bases from J, the gap between germline ends came to 15 bases. From germline, CDR1 is LGHDT and CDR2 YNNKEL (reference sequence). The CDR3 sequence: CASSQQATPYYEQYF. Written as DNA, the CDR3 is TGTGCCAGCAGCCAGCAGGCCACCCCCTACTACGAGCAGTACTTC.

This clonotype occurred many times. This chain joins TRBV20-1 and TRBJ2-7; weak D call: TRBD1 (5 bases). The germline V and J ends were trimmed by 7 bases and 6 bases, with 13 bases remaining between them. Per germline, CDR1 DFQATT and CDR2 SNEGSKA (reference sequence). The CDR3 is 11 amino acids. The CDR3, as DNA: TGCAGTGTCACAAGGGGTCCCGAGCAGTACTTC. Translation gives CSVTRGPEQYF.

The genes are TRBV6-1 and TRBJ2-7; 10 nucleotides align to TRBD2. Trimming at V came to 4 bases and at J to 6 bases, leaving 6 bases not matched to a gene. The length of the CDR3 is 14 residues. Germline V gene lookup returns CDR1 MNHNS and CDR2 SASEGT. This chain's CDR3 is CASSGPSGSGEQYF. In nucleotides, the CDR3 is TGTGCCAGCAGTGGGCCTAGCGGGAGCGGCGAGCAGTACTTC.

This clonotype was counted ten times or more. This chain connects TRBV10-3 to TRBJ2-7; D gene unclear. Germline CDR1 is ENHRY and CDR2 is SYGVKD. V shed 0 bases and J shed 3 bases, with 6 bases lying between them. The CDR3 runs 13 residues. The CDR3: CAISESGLYEQYF. The CDR3 DNA reads as TGTGCCATCAGTGAGTCAGGGCTCTACGAGCAGTACTTC.

This clonotype was detected ten times or more. V is TRBV7-8 and J is TRBJ1-1; D might be TRBD1 (5 bases). The V end was cut by 2 bases, the J end by 4 bases, with 11 bases between. The CDR3 is 14 residues long. From germline, CDR1 is SGHVS and CDR2 FQNEAQ. DNA of the CDR3: TGTGCCAGCAGCTTACATCAGGGACGCACTGAAGCTTTCTTT. It translates to CASSLHQGRTEAFF.

This clonotype has ten or more counts. The chain recombines TRBV5-1 with TRBJ1-1; a possible D gene is TRBD1 (5 bases). Between the trimmed V and J ends, which lost 3 bases and 0 bases, there was a span of 15 bases. Germline CDR1 is SGHRS and CDR2 is YFSETQ. The CDR3 is 16 residues long. The CDR3 DNA reads TGCGCCAGCAGCTGGGGAGGACACTCCGTGAACACTGAAGCTTTCTTT. It encodes CASSWGGHSVNTEAFF.

There are many counts of this clonotype. The V call is TRBV11-2, the J call TRBJ1-2; TRBD1 might be the D (5 bases). CDR3 length: 15 residues. The germline gives CDR1 SGHAT, CDR2 FQNNGV. The germline V and J ends were trimmed by 3 bases and 6 bases, with 17 bases remaining between them. Here the CDR3 DNA reads TGTGCCAGCAGCTTGGGTATCACGGCAGGGCATGGCTACACCTTC. Amino acids: CASSLGITAGHGYTF.